This entry concerns a single T cell receptor (beta chain). Its specificity is unknown. 60 Vbeta and 13 Jbeta primers were used in PCR. The assay was immunoSEQ multiplex PCR, and TCRdb's table has in-frame clones only and misses some. The table has about 190,000 clones, around 75% seen once; the top ten hold approximately 6%. The sample originates from a study of cytomegalovirus exposure and HLA in healthy donors. Study findings and constraints: There were several of the most significant clusters that appeared linked to common viral pathogens in a later analysis. A link between a missense DCLRE1C variant and TCR beta V- and J-gene trimming emerged from a later analysis.

The CDR3 spans 13 residues. Germline assignment: CDR1 ENHRY and CDR2 SYGVKD. V was shortened by 11 bases and J by 1 base, with 11 bases between the two germline ends. Sequenced: PBMCs. This TCR was recovered from a woman younger than 45 in good health and CMV-seropositive. The chain recombines TRBV10-3 with TRBJ1-4, with TRBD1 as a possible D gene (5 bases). CDR3 in amino acids: CAAAGGTNEKLFF. CDR3 coding DNA: TGTGCCGCTGCGGGGGGAACTAATGAAAAACTGTTTTTT.